Listed below are T cell receptor beta chains from one sample, sequenced in a study of cytomegalovirus exposure and HLA in healthy donors. TCRdb keeps only in-frame clones here, not all; method: immunoSEQ multiplex PCR. The sample consists of roughly 150,000 clones, roughly 65% of them appearing once. The sample was PBMCs. These receptors all come from a man aged 18 to 30 in good health and CMV-seropositive. Both conserved end residues are part of each CDR3. Each record gives: J gene, clone size, D gene, V gene, CDR3 protein, CDR3 DNA. The D gene is left open where the match is weak. Clone sizes are given selectively: once, few, many, or a class where the clone is expanded.

J gene: TRBJ1-1
clone size: -
D gene: -
V gene: TRBV6-1
CDR3 protein: CASSEVAGSEAFF
CDR3 DNA: TGTGCCAGCAGTGAAGTGGCAGGGTCTGAAGCTTTCTTT

J gene: TRBJ2-5
clone size: -
D gene: TRBD2
V gene: TRBV5-1
CDR3 protein: CASSPTSGGQETQYF
CDR3 DNA: TGCGCCAGCAGCCCGACTAGCGGGGGACAAGAGACCCAGTACTTC

J gene: TRBJ1-5
clone size: -
D gene: TRBD1
V gene: TRBV5-4
CDR3 protein: CASSLTGDNQPQHF
CDR3 DNA: TGTGCCAGCAGCTTGACAGGGGACAATCAGCCCCAGCATTTT

J gene: TRBJ2-2
clone size: once
D gene: TRBD1
V gene: TRBV7-2
CDR3 protein: CASSTGTGNTGELFF
CDR3 DNA: TGTGCCAGCAGTACCGGGACAGGGAACACCGGGGAGCTGTTTTTT

J gene: TRBJ1-3
clone size: -
D gene: TRBD1
V gene: TRBV6-6
CDR3 protein: CATTTGGASGNTIYF
CDR3 DNA: TGTGCCACCACCACAGGGGGAGCCTCTGGAAACACCATATATTTT

J gene: TRBJ1-4
clone size: few
D gene: -
V gene: TRBV10-3
CDR3 protein: CAIRAGVDEKLFF
CDR3 DNA: TGTGCCATCAGGGCCGGGGTCGATGAAAAACTGTTTTTT

J gene: TRBJ2-1
clone size: -
D gene: TRBD2
V gene: TRBV28
CDR3 protein: CASSIAGLSYNEQFF
CDR3 DNA: TGTGCCAGCAGTATAGCGGGACTCTCCTACAATGAGCAGTTCTTC

J gene: TRBJ1-5
clone size: -
D gene: -
V gene: TRBV19
CDR3 protein: CASSSLYTGYSNQPQHF
CDR3 DNA: TGTGCCAGTAGTTCCCTTTATACAGGGTATAGCAATCAGCCCCAGCATTTT

J gene: TRBJ2-3
clone size: -
D gene: -
V gene: TRBV2
CDR3 protein: CASSEWSNTDTQYF
CDR3 DNA: TGTGCCAGCAGTGAATGGTCTAATACAGATACGCAGTATTTT

J gene: TRBJ2-1
clone size: -
D gene: TRBD2
V gene: TRBV27
CDR3 protein: CASRRGASYNEQFF
CDR3 DNA: TGTGCCAGCCGGCGGGGGGCCTCCTACAATGAGCAGTTCTTC

J gene: TRBJ1-1
clone size: -
D gene: -
V gene: TRBV19
CDR3 protein: CASRSTGNTEAFF
CDR3 DNA: TGTGCCAGTAGATCGACAGGGAACACTGAAGCTTTCTTT

J gene: TRBJ1-5
clone size: -
D gene: -
V gene: TRBV19
CDR3 protein: CASSMGGKGNQPQHF
CDR3 DNA: TGTGCCAGTAGTATGGGGGGGAAGGGCAATCAGCCCCAGCATTTT

J gene: TRBJ2-1
clone size: once
D gene: TRBD2
V gene: TRBV19
CDR3 protein: CASSIGLAGVPYNEQFF
CDR3 DNA: TGTGCCAGTAGTATCGGTCTAGCGGGAGTACCTTACAATGAGCAGTTCTTC

J gene: TRBJ1-5
clone size: -
D gene: TRBD1
V gene: TRBV28
CDR3 protein: CASNWGQSNQPQHF
CDR3 DNA: TGTGCCAGCAATTGGGGACAGAGCAATCAGCCCCAGCATTTT

J gene: TRBJ1-1
clone size: -
D gene: -
V gene: TRBV18
CDR3 protein: CASSQGPADTEAFF
CDR3 DNA: TGTGCCAGCTCCCAGGGGCCGGCGGACACTGAAGCTTTCTTT

J gene: TRBJ2-3
clone size: -
D gene: -
V gene: TRBV7-8
CDR3 protein: CASSPQTDTQYF
CDR3 DNA: TGTGCCAGCAGCCCCCAGACAGATACGCAGTATTTT

J gene: TRBJ1-1
clone size: -
D gene: -
V gene: TRBV5-4
CDR3 protein: CASSENLRMNTEAFF
CDR3 DNA: TGTGCCAGCAGCGAAAATCTGAGGATGAACACTGAAGCTTTCTTT

J gene: TRBJ1-2
clone size: -
D gene: -
V gene: TRBV2
CDR3 protein: CASSESEGRGGYTF
CDR3 DNA: TGTGCCAGCAGTGAAAGCGAGGGGCGGGGTGGCTACACCTTC

J gene: TRBJ2-1
clone size: -
D gene: TRBD2
V gene: TRBV7-8
CDR3 protein: CASSNPGTSGGLLYNEQFF
CDR3 DNA: TGTGCCAGCAGCAATCCCGGGACTAGCGGGGGCCTCCTCTACAATGAGCAGTTCTTC

J gene: TRBJ2-3
clone size: -
D gene: -
V gene: TRBV5-4
CDR3 protein: CASSHRPHPGTDTQYF
CDR3 DNA: TGTGCCAGCAGCCACAGGCCTCATCCGGGCACAGATACGCAGTATTTT

J gene: TRBJ2-5
clone size: -
D gene: -
V gene: TRBV7-2
CDR3 protein: CASSSILQETQYF
CDR3 DNA: TGTGCCAGCAGCTCTATCCTCCAAGAGACCCAGTACTTC

J gene: TRBJ1-2
clone size: -
D gene: TRBD1
V gene: TRBV11-2
CDR3 protein: CASSIGGTAAF
CDR3 DNA: TGTGCCAGCAGCATTGGCGGGACAGCCGCCTTC

J gene: TRBJ1-2
clone size: -
D gene: -
V gene: TRBV30
CDR3 protein: CAWRRDISSDGYTF
CDR3 DNA: TGTGCCTGGAGACGGGACATAAGTTCTGATGGCTACACCTTC

J gene: TRBJ1-2
clone size: once
D gene: TRBD1
V gene: TRBV5-5
CDR3 protein: CASSPQGQGPGRGYTF
CDR3 DNA: TGTGCCAGCAGCCCCCAGGGACAGGGGCCCGGGAGGGGCTACACCTTC

J gene: TRBJ1-1
clone size: once
D gene: -
V gene: TRBV7-6
CDR3 protein: CASSLGPSSEAFF
CDR3 DNA: TGTGCCAGCAGCTTAGGTCCCTCCTCTGAAGCTTTCTTT

J gene: TRBJ2-2
clone size: -
D gene: TRBD2
V gene: TRBV2
CDR3 protein: CASSLERGGLTGELFF
CDR3 DNA: TGTGCCAGCAGTTTGGAGCGGGGGGGACTCACCGGGGAGCTGTTTTTT

J gene: TRBJ2-6
clone size: -
D gene: -
V gene: TRBV27
CDR3 protein: CASSLGVRDGSGANVLTF
CDR3 DNA: TGTGCCAGCAGTTTAGGGGTCAGGGATGGCTCTGGGGCCAACGTCCTGACTTTC

J gene: TRBJ1-1
clone size: -
D gene: TRBD1
V gene: TRBV5-1
CDR3 protein: CASSRDRAGTEAFF
CDR3 DNA: TGCGCCAGCAGCCGCGACAGGGCCGGAACTGAAGCTTTCTTT

J gene: TRBJ2-1
clone size: -
D gene: -
V gene: TRBV11-1
CDR3 protein: CASSFSVRNNEQFF
CDR3 DNA: TGTGCCAGCAGCTTTTCGGTCCGAAACAATGAGCAGTTCTTC

J gene: TRBJ1-1
clone size: few
D gene: -
V gene: TRBV6-5
CDR3 protein: CASSKSSLTEAFF
CDR3 DNA: TGTGCCAGCAGTAAATCTTCTCTCACTGAAGCTTTCTTT

J gene: TRBJ1-5
clone size: few
D gene: -
V gene: TRBV21-1
CDR3 protein: CASSKEPRKRNQPQHF
CDR3 DNA: TGTGCCAGCAGCAAGGAGCCTCGGAAGCGCAATCAGCCCCAGCATTTT

J gene: TRBJ2-3
clone size: -
D gene: TRBD2
V gene: TRBV10-3
CDR3 protein: CAISGGTSGRIDTQYF
CDR3 DNA: TGTGCCATCAGTGGCGGGACTAGCGGGAGGATAGATACGCAGTATTTT

J gene: TRBJ1-5
clone size: -
D gene: -
V gene: TRBV28
CDR3 protein: CASTGSLSNQPQHF
CDR3 DNA: TGTGCCAGCACTGGGAGTCTTAGCAATCAGCCCCAGCATTTT

J gene: TRBJ1-2
clone size: -
D gene: TRBD1
V gene: TRBV4-1
CDR3 protein: CASSLRTGAVSSYGYTF
CDR3 DNA: TGCGCCAGCAGCCTAAGGACAGGGGCGGTCAGTAGCTATGGCTACACCTTC

J gene: TRBJ1-1
clone size: -
D gene: -
V gene: TRBV7-2
CDR3 protein: CASLRGGIGMNTEAFF
CDR3 DNA: TGTGCCAGCCTCCGTGGGGGCATAGGGATGAACACTGAAGCTTTCTTT

J gene: TRBJ2-4
clone size: -
D gene: TRBD2
V gene: TRBV6-5
CDR3 protein: CASSREGDFKNIQYF
CDR3 DNA: TGTGCCAGCAGCCGGGAGGGGGACTTCAAAAACATTCAGTACTTC